The 30 T cell receptor beta chains reported below all come from one sample, sequenced in a study of blood T cell repertoires in COVID-19. The repertoire was sequenced with immunoSEQ multiplex PCR; TCRdb's copy has only in-frame clones and lacks some. Of 130,000 to 150,000 clones in the sample, around 80% were seen once. The sequencing input was peripheral blood. The receptors come from a human donor in a cohort sampled during active COVID-19.

This clone was counted between two and nine times. The chain links TRBV29-1 to TRBJ2-3; TRBD2 aligns across 11 bases. In germline, CDR1 is SQVTM, CDR2 ANQGSEA. Trimming at V came to 7 bases and at J to 0 bases, leaving 6 bases not matched to a gene. This CDR3 contains 15 residues. For the CDR3, the DNA is TGCAGCGCCACTAGCGGGGGCACTAGCACAGATACGCAGTATTTT. It specifies CSATSGGTSTDTQYF.

Written as DNA, the CDR3 is TGTGCCACCAGTGGTCCAGCCGGGACAGGGAATGGGAATGAGCAGTTCTTC. Translating it yields CATSGPAGTGNGNEQFF. V is TRBV24-1 and J is TRBJ2-1; 9 bases match TRBD1. The germline CDR1 and CDR2 sequences are KGHDR and SFDVKD. The CDR3 runs to 17 residues. The J segment lost 7 bases and the V segment lost 5 bases, leaving 14 bases of the junction unmatched.

This clone was detected a few times. This rearrangement joins TRBV5-4 to TRBJ1-1; a possible D gene is TRBD1 (6 bases). The CDR3 contains 15 residues. V was trimmed by 4 bases and J by 0 bases, leaving 13 bases between them. From germline, CDR1 is SGHNT and CDR2 YYREEE (reference sequence). CDR3 residues: CASSPKDRLNTEAFF. The CDR3 coding sequence is TGTGCCAGCAGCCCGAAGGACAGACTGAACACTGAAGCTTTCTTT.

This clone was recorded only once. The gene calls are TRBV7-2 and TRBJ1-5; TRBD1 matches at 9 bases. CDR1 and CDR2 (germline): SGHTA, FQGNSA. Unmatched junction bases numbered 6, after V lost 7 bases and J lost 5 bases. This CDR3 region has 14 residues. DNA for the CDR3: TGTGCCAGCACCCCCGGACAGGGGCATCAGCCCCAGCATTTT. It yields the protein CASTPGQGHQPQHF.

The chain joins TRBV7-9 to TRBJ2-5; TRBD2 is a possible D gene (6 bases). V was clipped by 3 bases and J by 5 bases, with 16 bases between them. Germline CDR1 SEHNR, CDR2 FQNEAQ (reference sequence). CDR3 size: 15 residues. In nucleotides, the CDR3 is TGTGCCAGCAGCTTCGGGGATAGCGGTAGGGAGACCCAGTACTTC. Translation gives CASSFGDSGRETQYF. Looking up the rest from reference TRBV7-9 and TRBJ2-5 gives the full variable domain: DTGVSQNPRHKITKRGQNVTFRCDPISEHNRLYWYRQTLGQGPEFLTYFQNEAQLEKSRLLSDRFSAERPKGSFSTLEIQRTEQGDSAMYLCASSFGDSGRETQYFGPGTRLLVL.

This clone was seen more than once but under ten times. The V gene is TRBV6-2 or TRBV6-3, the J gene TRBJ1-1, with unresolved D. The V end lost 0 bases, the J end lost 5 bases, and 13 bases lay between the germline ends. Germline V gene data show CDR1 as MNHEY and CDR2 as SVGEGT. The length of the CDR3 is 15 residues. CDR3 sequence: CASSYSYGDQTEAFF. The CDR3 bases are TGTGCCAGCAGTTACTCCTACGGAGATCAGACTGAAGCTTTCTTT.

The gene calls are TRBV28 and TRBJ2-6; 10 bases agree with TRBD1. Germline CDR1 and CDR2: MDHEN and SYDVKM. The CDR3 covers 17 residues. With V trimmed by 6 bases and J by 1 base, 6 bases remained unmatched. CDR3 sequence (DNA): TGTGCCAGCAGCCCTGACAGGGGGCCATCTGGGGCCAACGTCCTGACTTTC. Its protein product is CASSPDRGPSGANVLTF.

The sample holds one count of this clone. V gene TRBV6-5 combines with J gene TRBJ1-2; D is unclear. There are 12 residues in the CDR3. Germline lookup yields CDR1 MNHEY and CDR2 SVGAGI. Trimming took 10 bases from V and 8 from J, leaving 17 bases between them. CDR3 in amino acids: CATLTPQKGYTF. The CDR3 bases are TGTGCCACTTTAACACCACAAAAGGGCTACACCTTC.

This chain links TRBV6-5 with TRBJ2-1; 8 positions agree with TRBD1. Germline loops: CDR1 MNHEY, CDR2 SVGAGI. This CDR3 has 14 amino acids. J lost 6 bases, V lost 7 bases, and 8 bases had no gene match. CDR3 in DNA: TGTGCCAGCACCTCAGGGGGCACTTCCAATGAGCAGTTCTTC. Translating gives CASTSGGTSNEQFF.

The chain combines TRBV5-8 with TRBJ1-2; 7 bases fit TRBD1. The CDR3 contains 13 residues. From germline, CDR1 is SGHTS and CDR2 YDEGEE. V shed 6 bases, J shed 5 bases, and the junction held 7 bases outside the gene matches. The CDR3 sequence is CASNPGRGYGYTF. The CDR3 bases are TGTGCCAGCAACCCTGGCAGGGGGTATGGCTACACCTTC.

The J gene is TRBJ1-1, the V gene TRBV5-1; TRBD1 is a possible D gene (6 bases). The germline V gene encodes CDR1 SGHRS and CDR2 YFSETQ. Between the trimmed V and J ends, which lost 0 bases and 4 bases, there was a span of 7 bases. This CDR3 comprises 13 residues. CDR3 protein: CASSLAGATEAFF. The CDR3 DNA reads as TGCGCCAGCAGCTTGGCAGGGGCCACTGAAGCTTTCTTT.

The chain recombines TRBV6-5 with TRBJ1-1, with D tentatively TRBD1 (6 bases). CDR1 and CDR2 from the germline V gene are MNHEY and SVGAGI. The germline V and J ends were trimmed by 6 bases and 8 bases, with 13 bases remaining between them. The CDR3 consists of 12 residues. The CDR3 sequence is CASRTTGPEAFF. The CDR3 region has the DNA TGTGCCAGCAGGACAACAGGGCCCGAAGCTTTCTTT.

The DNA for the CDR3 is TGTGCCAGCAGCCAGGCTTCGACCGGTGAAAAACTGTTTTTT. Amino acid sequence: CASSQASTGEKLFF. The chain carries TRBV13 and TRBJ1-4; no clear D gene. Germline CDR1 and CDR2: PRHDT and FYEKMQ (reference sequence). Trimming took 5 bases from V and 7 from J, leaving 14 bases between them. The CDR3 is made up of 14 amino acids.

V gene TRBV3-1 (or the pseudogene TRBV3-2) combines with J gene TRBJ2-2; D call uncertain. Trimming left V 4 bases short and J 2 bases short, with 11 bases between. Germline lookup yields CDR1 LGHDT and CDR2 YNNKEL (reference sequence). CDR3 length: 15 amino acids. Here the CDR3 DNA reads TGTGCCAGCAGCCGAAGGAGTTTTAACACCGGGGAGCTGTTTTTT. It translates to CASSRRSFNTGELFF.

The chain is built from TRBV14 and TRBJ2-2; the match to TRBD2 covers 7 bases. The CDR3 contains 14 residues. Germline V gene sequence: CDR1 SGHDN, CDR2 FVKESK. Trimming at V came to 1 base and at J to 6 bases, leaving 2 bases not matched to a gene. The CDR3 reads CASSQAGGPGELFF. Here the CDR3 DNA reads TGTGCCAGCAGCCAAGCGGGGGGACCCGGGGAGCTGTTTTTT.

CDR3 loop: CASSLDPGVNTIYF. In DNA form, the CDR3 reads TGTGCCAGCAGCTTAGACCCGGGGGTAAACACCATATATTTT. The V and J genes are TRBV11-3 and TRBJ1-3; perhaps TRBD1 as D (5 bases). The CDR3 sequence is 14 residues long. The germline gives CDR1 SGHNT, CDR2 YENEEA. V was shortened by 0 bases and J by 6 bases, with 9 bases between the two germline ends.

Details on this clone: The same CDR3 can be traced to other DNA sequences in this sample. This chain connects TRBV30 to TRBJ1-1, with 11 bases fitting TRBD1. Germline values: CDR1 GTSNPN, CDR2 SVGIG (reference sequence). The CDR3 runs to 14 residues. V was pared by 2 bases and J by 2 bases, with 1 base of the junction left unmatched. CDR3 in amino acids: CAWSRTGGNTEAFF. Here the CDR3 DNA reads TGTGCCTGGAGTCGGACAGGGGGCAACACTGAAGCTTTCTTT.

This sequence joins TRBV4-2 and TRBJ2-1; 9 bases fit TRBD1. The CDR3 is made up of 16 amino acids. CDR1 is LGHNA and CDR2 is YNFKEQ in the germline V gene. Trimming at V came to 0 bases and at J to 3 bases, leaving 3 bases not matched to a gene. CDR3: CASSQDGGQGYNEQFF. The DNA of the CDR3 is TGTGCCAGCAGCCAAGATGGGGGACAGGGCTACAATGAGCAGTTCTTC.

The rearrangement links TRBV9 to TRBJ1-5, with 11 bases lining up with TRBD1. The CDR3 runs to 16 residues. Germline lookup yields CDR1 SGDLS and CDR2 YYNGEE. The ends lost 0 bases at V and 7 bases at J; junction bases unmatched: 6. The CDR3 nucleotides read TGTGCCAGCAGCGTAGAAGGACAGGGGGCGAGGCAGCCCCAGCATTTT. It is translated as CASSVEGQGARQPQHF. Combining the CDR3 with reference TRBV9 and TRBJ1-5 gives the whole variable domain DSGVTQTPKHLITATGQRVTLRCSPRSGDLSVYWYQQSLDQGLQFLIQYYNGEERAKGNILERFSAQQFPDLHSELNLSSLELGDSALYFCASSVEGQGARQPQHFGDGTRLSIL.

This chain connects TRBV14 to TRBJ1-6; D unresolved. Germline CDR1 is SGHDN and CDR2 is FVKESK. V lost 4 bases and J 0 bases, leaving 13 bases between the germline ends. This CDR3 has 17 residues. This CDR3 is CASSLNPQSSYNSPLHF. Here the CDR3 DNA reads TGTGCCAGCAGCCTGAACCCACAAAGCTCCTATAATTCACCCCTCCACTTT.

This clone was observed a handful of times. J is TRBJ2-2 and V is TRBV3-1 (or the pseudogene TRBV3-2), with D possibly matching TRBD1 (5 bases). The V end lost 3 bases, the J end lost 3 bases, and 8 bases lay between the germline ends. Germline V CDR1 and CDR2: LGHDT, YNNKEL (reference sequence). The CDR3 is 14 residues long. In nucleotides, the CDR3 is TGTGCCAGCAGCCACAGACAGTACACCGGGGAGCTGTTTTTT. This sequence encodes CASSHRQYTGELFF.

The V and J genes are TRBV5-5 and TRBJ1-1; perhaps TRBD1 as D (5 bases). CDR3 size: 14 residues. Germline CDR1 and CDR2: SGHKS and YYEKEE (reference sequence). Trimming left V 2 bases short and J 5 bases short, with 13 bases between. The CDR3 DNA reads TGTGCCAGCAGCTTTGCCTCCCGGGGGACTGAAGCTTTCTTT. It codes for CASSFASRGTEAFF.

The rearrangement uses TRBV5-1 and TRBJ2-3, with 13 bases identical to TRBD2. Germline CDR1 is SGHRS and CDR2 is YFSETQ. J was trimmed by 1 base and V by 3 bases; bases with no gene match: 8. This CDR3 has 18 residues. The CDR3 sequence: CASSYSGTSGARTDTQYF. CDR3 nucleotide sequence: TGCGCCAGCAGCTATTCCGGGACTAGCGGGGCTCGCACAGATACGCAGTATTTT.

The chain uses TRBV5-6 and TRBJ2-1; D possibly corresponds to TRBD1 (5 bases). The CDR3 contains 17 residues. Looked up from germline, CDR1 is SGHDT and CDR2 is YYEEEE. V lost 1 base and J 0 bases, leaving 14 bases between the germline ends. The CDR3 reads CASSLKIQGISYNEQFF. DNA of the CDR3: TGTGCCAGCAGCTTGAAGATTCAGGGCATCTCCTACAATGAGCAGTTCTTC.

This clone occurred once. DNA of the CDR3: TGTGCCAGTATCCGCGAAGCAGGGTGGAGCACAGATACGCAGTATTTT. Protein product: CASIREAGWSTDTQYF. This chain uses TRBV2 with TRBJ2-3; maybe TRBD1 (5 bases). Germline CDR1 SNHLY, CDR2 FYNNEI. Between the trimmed V and J ends, which lost 9 bases and 0 bases, there was a span of 19 bases. The CDR3 is 16 amino acids.

The chain employs TRBV10-2 and TRBJ2-5; possibly TRBD2 for D (7 bases). CDR3 length equals 14 residues. The ends were cut back, 8 bases at V and 5 bases at J, with 18 bases in the middle. Germline V lookup: CDR1 WSHSY, CDR2 SAAADI. CDR3 DNA sequence: TGCGCCAGCGCCGAGGTGGGGGGGCCGGAGACCCAGTACTTC. Its protein product is CASAEVGGPETQYF.

This clone was recorded once. V usage is TRBV5-1 and J usage is TRBJ1-4; 8 nucleotides agree with TRBD1. The CDR3 contains 15 residues. Trimming removed 2 bases from V and 7 bases from J; junction bases left unmatched: 7. The germline V gene has CDR1 SGHRS and CDR2 YFSETQ. The CDR3 region is CASSLTTGEGEKLFF. In DNA, the CDR3 is TGCGCCAGCAGCTTAACGACAGGGGAGGGTGAAAAACTGTTTTTT.

The rearrangement joins TRBV29-1 to TRBJ2-3; 10 nucleotides line up with TRBD2. The V segment lost 1 base and the J segment 2 bases; nucleotides outside the gene matches: 6. The CDR3 totals 16 residues. Looked up from germline, CDR1 is SQVTM and CDR2 is ANQGSEA. The CDR3 nucleotides are TGCAGCGTTGAAGGGGGTCTAGCGGGGGTCACAGATACGCAGTATTTT. It translates to CSVEGGLAGVTDTQYF.

The rearrangement uses TRBV10-2 and TRBJ1-2; D is unclear. Germline values: CDR1 WSHSY, CDR2 SAAADI. V was shortened by 6 bases and J by 5 bases, with 7 bases between the two germline ends. The CDR3 totals 11 residues. The CDR3 protein is CASSIGYGYTF. The CDR3 bases are TGCGCCAGCAGCATCGGTTATGGCTACACCTTC.

This clone was recorded a few times. The V call is TRBV4-1, the J call TRBJ1-3, with D perhaps TRBD1 (6 bases). Trimming took off 1 base at V and 7 bases at J, with 14 bases between the two ends. Germline V lookup: CDR1 MGHRA, CDR2 YSYEKL. There are 15 residues in the CDR3. The CDR3 DNA is TGCGCCAGCAGCCAAGTCGACAGGCCGGGGAACACCATATATTTT. It codes for CASSQVDRPGNTIYF.